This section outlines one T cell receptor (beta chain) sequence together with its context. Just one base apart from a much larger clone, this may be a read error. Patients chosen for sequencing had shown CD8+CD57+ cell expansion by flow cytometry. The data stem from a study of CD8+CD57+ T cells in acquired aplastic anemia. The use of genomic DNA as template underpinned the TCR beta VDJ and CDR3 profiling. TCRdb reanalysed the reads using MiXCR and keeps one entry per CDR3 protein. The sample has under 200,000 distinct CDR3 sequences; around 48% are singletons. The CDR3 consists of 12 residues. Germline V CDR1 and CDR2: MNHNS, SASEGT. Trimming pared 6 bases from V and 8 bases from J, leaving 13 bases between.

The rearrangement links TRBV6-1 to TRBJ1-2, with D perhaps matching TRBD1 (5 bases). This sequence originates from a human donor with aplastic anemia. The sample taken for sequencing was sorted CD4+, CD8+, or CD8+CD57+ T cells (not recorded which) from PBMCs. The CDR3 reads CASRGTLAGYTF. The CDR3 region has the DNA TGTGCCAGCAGAGGGACGCTGGCAGGCTACACCTTC.